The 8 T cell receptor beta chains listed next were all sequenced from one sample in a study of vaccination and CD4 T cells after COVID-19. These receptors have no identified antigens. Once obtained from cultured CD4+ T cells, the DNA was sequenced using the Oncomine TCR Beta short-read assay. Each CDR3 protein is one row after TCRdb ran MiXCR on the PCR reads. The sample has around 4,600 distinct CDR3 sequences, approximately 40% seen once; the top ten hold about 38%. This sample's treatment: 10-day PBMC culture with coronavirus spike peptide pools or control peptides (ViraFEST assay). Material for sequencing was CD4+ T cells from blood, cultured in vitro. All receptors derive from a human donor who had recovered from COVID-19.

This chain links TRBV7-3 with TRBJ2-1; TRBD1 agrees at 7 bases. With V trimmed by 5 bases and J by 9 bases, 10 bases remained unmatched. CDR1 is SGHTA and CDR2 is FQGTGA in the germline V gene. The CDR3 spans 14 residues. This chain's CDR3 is CASSLRQGRSEQFF. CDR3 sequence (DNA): TGTGCCAGCAGCCTAAGACAGGGCAGGAGTGAGCAGTTCTTC.

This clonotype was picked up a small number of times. This chain's CDR3 is CASSPWGGEDTQYF. Written as DNA, the CDR3 is TGTGCCAGCAGTCCTTGGGGTGGGGAAGATACGCAGTATTTT. V and J are TRBV28 and TRBJ2-3; D is undetermined. CDR1 is MDHEN and CDR2 is SYDVKM in the germline V gene. The CDR3 consists of 14 residues. With 5 bases removed from V and 5 bases from J, the gap between germline ends came to 14 bases.

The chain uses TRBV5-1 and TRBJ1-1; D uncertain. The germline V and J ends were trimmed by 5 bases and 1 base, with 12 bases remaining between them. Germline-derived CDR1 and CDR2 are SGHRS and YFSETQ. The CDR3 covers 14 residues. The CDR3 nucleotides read TGCGCCAGCAGAAGGCGGGCAGAGAACACTGAAGCTTTCTTT. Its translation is CASRRRAENTEAFF.

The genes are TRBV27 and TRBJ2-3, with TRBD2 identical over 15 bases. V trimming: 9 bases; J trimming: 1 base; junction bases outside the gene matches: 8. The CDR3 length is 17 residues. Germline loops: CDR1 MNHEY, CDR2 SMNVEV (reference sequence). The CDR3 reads CASLGTSGGLRTDTQYF. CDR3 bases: TGTGCCAGTCTAGGGACTAGCGGGGGGCTACGCACAGATACGCAGTATTTT.

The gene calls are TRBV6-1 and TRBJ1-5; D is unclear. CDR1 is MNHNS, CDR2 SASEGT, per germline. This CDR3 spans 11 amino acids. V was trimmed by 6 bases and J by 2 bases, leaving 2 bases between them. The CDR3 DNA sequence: TGTGCCAGCAGGGGCAATCAGCCCCAGCATTTT. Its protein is CASRGNQPQHF.

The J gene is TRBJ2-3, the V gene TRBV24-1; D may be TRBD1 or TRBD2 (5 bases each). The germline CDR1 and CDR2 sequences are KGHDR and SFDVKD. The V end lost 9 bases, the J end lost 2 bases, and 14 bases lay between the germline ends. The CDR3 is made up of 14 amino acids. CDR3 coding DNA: TGTGCCACCCGCCGGGACCACACCACAGATACGCAGTATTTT. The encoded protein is CATRRDHTTDTQYF.

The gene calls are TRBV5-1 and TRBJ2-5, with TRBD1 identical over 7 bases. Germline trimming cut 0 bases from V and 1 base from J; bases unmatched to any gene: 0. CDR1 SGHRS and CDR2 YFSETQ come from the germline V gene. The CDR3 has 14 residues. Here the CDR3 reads CASSLGDSQETQYF. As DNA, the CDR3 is TGCGCCAGCAGCTTGGGGGACAGCCAAGAGACCCAGTACTTC.

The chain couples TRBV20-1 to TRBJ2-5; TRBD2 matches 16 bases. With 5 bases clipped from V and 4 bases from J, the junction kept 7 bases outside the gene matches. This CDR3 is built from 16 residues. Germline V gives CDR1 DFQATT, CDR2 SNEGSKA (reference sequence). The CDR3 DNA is TGCAGTGCTGCCGGGACTAGCGGGGGGGCGGCAGAGACCCAGTACTTC. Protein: CSAAGTSGGAAETQYF.